Listed below are T cell receptor beta chains from one sample, sequenced in a study of T cells in localized non-small cell lung cancer. Some clones are missing from TCRdb's copy, which holds only in-frame ones; the method was immunoSEQ multiplex PCR. The sample yields some 64,000 clones, around 90% seen once. Source: peripheral blood, taken before any cancer treatment. The origin of the receptors is a woman between 35 and 70 years old with stage I lung adenocarcinoma. Each CDR3 is given with its conserved first and last residue. Fields, in order: J gene, clone size, CDR3 length, V gene, D gene, CDR3 DNA, CDR3 protein. A D gene is named only where the DNA matches it firmly. The size of a clone is reported for some rows only, either as once, few or many, or as a class for expanded clones.

j_call: TRBJ1-2; clone_size: few; cdr3_length: 12; v_call: TRBV18; d_call: -; cdr3_nt: TGTGCCAGCTCACCGGGGGACTATGGCTACACCTTC; cdr3_aa: CASSPGDYGYTF
j_call: TRBJ1-1; clone_size: -; cdr3_length: 16; v_call: TRBV7-2; d_call: TRBD1; cdr3_nt: TGTGCCAGCAGCGGGAGCAGGGGGCTCGTGAACACTGAAGCTTTCTTT; cdr3_aa: CASSGSRGLVNTEAFF
j_call: TRBJ2-7; clone_size: once; cdr3_length: 12; v_call: TRBV7-2; d_call: -; cdr3_nt: TGTGCCAGCAGCTCACAGGGTTTCGAGCAGTACTTC; cdr3_aa: CASSSQGFEQYF
j_call: TRBJ1-5; clone_size: -; cdr3_length: 15; v_call: TRBV6-1; d_call: TRBD1; cdr3_nt: TGTGCCAGCCGTGATAAACAGGGGGCGATCCAGCCCCAGCATTTT; cdr3_aa: CASRDKQGAIQPQHF
j_call: TRBJ1-1; clone_size: -; cdr3_length: 14; v_call: TRBV19; d_call: TRBD1; cdr3_nt: TGTGCCAGTAGGCTACAGGGGCTGAGGCCTGAAGCTTTCTTT; cdr3_aa: CASRLQGLRPEAFF
j_call: TRBJ1-2; clone_size: -; cdr3_length: 12; v_call: TRBV28; d_call: -; cdr3_nt: TGTGCCAGCAGACAGGGCTGGGATGGCTACACCTTC; cdr3_aa: CASRQGWDGYTF
j_call: TRBJ2-2; clone_size: -; cdr3_length: 17; v_call: TRBV9; d_call: -; cdr3_nt: TGTGCCAGCAGCCCCCGGACTCGGACAGCGAACACCGGGGAGCTGTTTTTT; cdr3_aa: CASSPRTRTANTGELFF
j_call: TRBJ2-1; clone_size: -; cdr3_length: 16; v_call: TRBV6-1; d_call: -; cdr3_nt: TGTGCCAGCAGTGAAGCGCTAGTACAGGCTTACAATGAGCAGTTCTTC; cdr3_aa: CASSEALVQAYNEQFF
j_call: TRBJ2-5; clone_size: few; cdr3_length: 14; v_call: TRBV9; d_call: TRBD2; cdr3_nt: TGTGCCAGCAGCGTAGGCGCGGGAGCTGAGACCCAGTACTTC; cdr3_aa: CASSVGAGAETQYF
j_call: TRBJ1-5; clone_size: few; cdr3_length: 15; v_call: TRBV28; d_call: -; cdr3_nt: TGTGCCAGCAGCCCTATGGGGCGAGGGGATCAGCCCCAGCATTTT; cdr3_aa: CASSPMGRGDQPQHF
j_call: TRBJ2-5; clone_size: -; cdr3_length: 15; v_call: TRBV27; d_call: -; cdr3_nt: TGTGCCAGCAGTGTGACTTTGGGGTCCGTAGAGACCCAGTACTTC; cdr3_aa: CASSVTLGSVETQYF
j_call: TRBJ1-2; clone_size: once; cdr3_length: 10; v_call: TRBV29-1; d_call: -; cdr3_nt: TGCAGCGTTGATCAGGTTGGCTACACCTTC; cdr3_aa: CSVDQVGYTF
j_call: TRBJ2-7; clone_size: -; cdr3_length: 13; v_call: TRBV30; d_call: TRBD2; cdr3_nt: TGTGCCTGCCCCGGGACTAACTCCTACGAGCAGTACTTC; cdr3_aa: CACPGTNSYEQYF
j_call: TRBJ1-1; clone_size: -; cdr3_length: 13; v_call: TRBV10-1; d_call: -; cdr3_nt: TGCGCCAGCAGCGAGGCAGTCGGGTTTGAAGCTTTCTTT; cdr3_aa: CASSEAVGFEAFF
j_call: TRBJ2-3; clone_size: -; cdr3_length: 15; v_call: TRBV25-1; d_call: TRBD2; cdr3_nt: TGTGCCAGCAGGGATACTAGCGGGAGCACAGATACGCAGTATTTT; cdr3_aa: CASRDTSGSTDTQYF
j_call: TRBJ2-1; clone_size: once; cdr3_length: 14; v_call: TRBV10-3; d_call: TRBD2; cdr3_nt: TGTGCCATCCAGACTAGCAGAAACGATAATGAGCAGTTCTTC; cdr3_aa: CAIQTSRNDNEQFF
j_call: TRBJ1-6; clone_size: -; cdr3_length: 15; v_call: TRBV6-6; d_call: TRBD1; cdr3_nt: TGTGCCAGCAGTTCCGGGGACAGGGAGAATTCACCCCTCCACTTT; cdr3_aa: CASSSGDRENSPLHF
j_call: TRBJ1-2; clone_size: -; cdr3_length: 18; v_call: TRBV28; d_call: TRBD1; cdr3_nt: TGTGCCAGCAGTTTACCCCCGACGATGACAGGGTGGGGGAGAGGCTACACCTTC; cdr3_aa: CASSLPPTMTGWGRGYTF
j_call: TRBJ2-3; clone_size: -; cdr3_length: 18; v_call: TRBV19; d_call: TRBD2; cdr3_nt: TGTGCCAGTAGTGCCGCCATACTAGCGGGGGCCTACACAGATACGCAGTATTTT; cdr3_aa: CASSAAILAGAYTDTQYF
j_call: TRBJ2-7; clone_size: once; cdr3_length: 14; v_call: TRBV30; d_call: -; cdr3_nt: TGTGCCTGGAGTATCGGCCACACAGCCTACGAGCAGTACTTC; cdr3_aa: CAWSIGHTAYEQYF
j_call: TRBJ1-1; clone_size: -; cdr3_length: 14; v_call: TRBV5-6; d_call: -; cdr3_nt: TGTGCCAGCAGCTTGACAGGGCTGAACACTGAAGCTTTCTTT; cdr3_aa: CASSLTGLNTEAFF
j_call: TRBJ1-5; clone_size: once; cdr3_length: 14; v_call: TRBV10-2; d_call: -; cdr3_nt: TGCGCCAGCAGTGAGGGGTACCGCAATCAGCCCCAGCATTTT; cdr3_aa: CASSEGYRNQPQHF
j_call: TRBJ2-7; clone_size: -; cdr3_length: 14; v_call: TRBV7-2; d_call: -; cdr3_nt: TGTGCCAGCAGCTTAGACAGGTCGACCTACGAGCAGTACTTC; cdr3_aa: CASSLDRSTYEQYF
j_call: TRBJ1-2; clone_size: -; cdr3_length: 14; v_call: TRBV11-2; d_call: -; cdr3_nt: TGTGCCAGCAGCCCCGCCCGGGACTCCTATGGCTACACCTTC; cdr3_aa: CASSPARDSYGYTF
j_call: TRBJ1-4; clone_size: few; cdr3_length: 15; v_call: TRBV19; d_call: -; cdr3_nt: TGTGCCAGTAGTATAGGCCCGGGCGTAAATGAAAAACTGTTTTTT; cdr3_aa: CASSIGPGVNEKLFF
j_call: TRBJ2-1; clone_size: -; cdr3_length: 16; v_call: TRBV28; d_call: TRBD1; cdr3_nt: TGTGCCAGCAGTCGAGCCGGGACAGGGGTTAACAATGAGCAGTTCTTC; cdr3_aa: CASSRAGTGVNNEQFF
j_call: TRBJ1-4; clone_size: -; cdr3_length: 13; v_call: TRBV29-1; d_call: -; cdr3_nt: TGCAGCGTACAGGCGTACACTAATGAAAAACTGTTTTTT; cdr3_aa: CSVQAYTNEKLFF
j_call: TRBJ2-6; clone_size: once; cdr3_length: 24; v_call: TRBV14; d_call: TRBD2; cdr3_nt: TGTGCCAGCAGCCCGTTACCCCTACTAGCGGGAGGGCCTTTCTCCCTCTCTGGGGCCAACGTCCTGACTTTC; cdr3_aa: CASSPLPLLAGGPFSLSGANVLTF
j_call: TRBJ1-2; clone_size: -; cdr3_length: 14; v_call: TRBV5-4; d_call: -; cdr3_nt: TGTGCCAGCAGCTTGGAAAGGGCGCACTATGGCTACACCTTC; cdr3_aa: CASSLERAHYGYTF
j_call: TRBJ2-7; clone_size: -; cdr3_length: 14; v_call: TRBV5-4; d_call: TRBD1; cdr3_nt: TGTGCCAGCAGCTTCGGGACAGGGTCCTACGAGCAGTACTTC; cdr3_aa: CASSFGTGSYEQYF
j_call: TRBJ1-4; clone_size: -; cdr3_length: 15; v_call: TRBV6-1; d_call: TRBD1; cdr3_nt: TGTGCCAGCAGTGGTTGGACAGGGGCTGGGGAAAAACTGTTTTTT; cdr3_aa: CASSGWTGAGEKLFF
j_call: TRBJ2-5; clone_size: -; cdr3_length: 14; v_call: TRBV7-2; d_call: -; cdr3_nt: TGTGCCAGCAGCTACCAAGGGGCACAAGAGACCCAGTACTTC; cdr3_aa: CASSYQGAQETQYF
j_call: TRBJ1-2; clone_size: once; cdr3_length: 16; v_call: TRBV27; d_call: TRBD1; cdr3_nt: TGTGCCAGCAGTCAAAGGCCCGGGACAGGGGGCTATGGCTACACCTTC; cdr3_aa: CASSQRPGTGGYGYTF
j_call: TRBJ2-5; clone_size: -; cdr3_length: 16; v_call: TRBV6-5; d_call: TRBD1; cdr3_nt: TGTGCCAGCAGTTACTCCCGAGGCAGGGGGCAAGAGACCCAGTACTTC; cdr3_aa: CASSYSRGRGQETQYF
j_call: TRBJ2-3; clone_size: -; cdr3_length: 15; v_call: TRBV5-1; d_call: -; cdr3_nt: TGCGCCAGCAGCTTGGCCGGGGGAACCACAGATACGCAGTATTTT; cdr3_aa: CASSLAGGTTDTQYF
j_call: TRBJ1-1; clone_size: -; cdr3_length: 16; v_call: TRBV5-1; d_call: TRBD1; cdr3_nt: TGCGCCAGCAGCTTAGCTCAGGGGGCGATGAACACTGAAGCTTTCTTT; cdr3_aa: CASSLAQGAMNTEAFF
j_call: TRBJ1-1; clone_size: few; cdr3_length: 11; v_call: TRBV10-1; d_call: -; cdr3_nt: TGCGCCAGCAGCCTGGGGACTGAAGCTTTCTTT; cdr3_aa: CASSLGTEAFF
j_call: TRBJ1-4; clone_size: -; cdr3_length: 18; v_call: TRBV7-9; d_call: TRBD1; cdr3_nt: TGTGCCAGCAGCTTAGGAAGGGACAGCCCTCCAACTAATGAAAAACTGTTTTTT; cdr3_aa: CASSLGRDSPPTNEKLFF
j_call: TRBJ2-7; clone_size: -; cdr3_length: 12; v_call: TRBV6-1; d_call: -; cdr3_nt: TGTGCCAGCAGTGAGTCTAGCTACGAGCAGTACTTC; cdr3_aa: CASSESSYEQYF
j_call: TRBJ1-5; clone_size: -; cdr3_length: 16; v_call: TRBV12-5; d_call: -; cdr3_nt: TGTGCTAGTGGTTCCTTACCCGGGGATGGCAATCAGCCCCAGCATTTT; cdr3_aa: CASGSLPGDGNQPQHF
j_call: TRBJ2-2; clone_size: -; cdr3_length: 14; v_call: TRBV18; d_call: -; cdr3_nt: TGTGCCAGCTCACCACAGCCGAGACCCGGGGAGCTGTTTTTT; cdr3_aa: CASSPQPRPGELFF
j_call: TRBJ2-3; clone_size: -; cdr3_length: 13; v_call: TRBV5-8; d_call: -; cdr3_nt: TGTGCCAGCAGCCGAACGTCCTCCTATACGCAGTATTTT; cdr3_aa: CASSRTSSYTQYF
j_call: TRBJ1-5; clone_size: -; cdr3_length: 14; v_call: TRBV16; d_call: TRBD1; cdr3_nt: TGTGCCAGCACCCGGGACAGGGCTAATCAGCCCCAGCATTTT; cdr3_aa: CASTRDRANQPQHF